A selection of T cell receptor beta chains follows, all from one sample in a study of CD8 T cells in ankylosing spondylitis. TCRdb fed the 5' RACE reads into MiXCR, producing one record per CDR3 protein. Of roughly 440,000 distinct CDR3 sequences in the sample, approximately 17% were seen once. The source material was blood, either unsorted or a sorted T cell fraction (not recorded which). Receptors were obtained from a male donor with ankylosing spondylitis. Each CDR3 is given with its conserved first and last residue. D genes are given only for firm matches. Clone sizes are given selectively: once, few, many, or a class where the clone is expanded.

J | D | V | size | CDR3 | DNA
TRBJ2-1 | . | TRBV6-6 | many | CASSYSRSDEQFF | TGTGCCAGCAGTTACTCCCGATCCGATGAGCAGTTCTTC
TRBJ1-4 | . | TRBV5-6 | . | CASSLAGGWEDIQNEKLFF | TGTGCCAGCAGCTTGGCCGGAGGATGGGAGGACATCCAAAATGAAAAACTGTTTTTT
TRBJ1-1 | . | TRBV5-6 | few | CASSRGHLGNTEAFF | TGTGCCAGCAGTCGAGGCCACCTGGGAAACACTGAAGCTTTCTTT
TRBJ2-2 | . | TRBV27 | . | CASSLSGRPTGELFF | TGTGCCAGCAGTTTATCCGGGAGACCCACCGGGGAGCTGTTTTTT
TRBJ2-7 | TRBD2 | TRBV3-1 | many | CASSRGLAGGSYEQYF | TGTGCCAGCAGCCGAGGACTAGCGGGAGGTTCCTACGAGCAGTACTTC
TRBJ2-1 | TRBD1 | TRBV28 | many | CASSQTGGFEQFF | TGTGCCAGCAGCCAGACAGGGGGCTTTGAGCAGTTCTTC
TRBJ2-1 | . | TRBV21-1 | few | CASSVLVTGYNEQFF | TGTGCCAGCAGCGTACTAGTAACGGGCTACAATGAGCAGTTCTTC
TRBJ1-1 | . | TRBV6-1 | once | CASTSGPAGTEAFF | TGTGCCAGCACCTCGGGACCGGCGGGCACTGAAGCTTTCTTT
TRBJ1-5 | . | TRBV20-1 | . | CSARPGQSLGNQPQHF | TGCAGTGCTAGGCCGGGACAATCATTAGGCAATCAGCCCCAGCATTTT
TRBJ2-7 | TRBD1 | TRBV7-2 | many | CASRFTGTGTYEQYF | TGTGCCAGCAGGTTCACCGGGACAGGGACCTACGAGCAGTACTTC
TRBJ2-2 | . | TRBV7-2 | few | CASSIRDTGELFF | TGTGCCAGCAGCATCAGGGACACCGGGGAGCTGTTTTTT
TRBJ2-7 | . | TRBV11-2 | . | CASSLGQGNLYEQYF | TGTGCCAGCAGCTTAGGCCAGGGGAACCTCTACGAGCAGTACTTC
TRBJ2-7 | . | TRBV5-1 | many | CASSLGSTYEQYF | TGCGCCAGCAGCTTGGGCAGCACCTACGAGCAGTACTTC
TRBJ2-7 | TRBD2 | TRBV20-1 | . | CSASLGTGLAVYEQYF | TGCAGTGCTAGTCTGGGTACTGGACTAGCGGTCTACGAGCAGTACTTC
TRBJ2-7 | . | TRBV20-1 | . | CSASPPRGGSMMYF | TGCAGTGCTAGCCCCCCGAGGGGCGGTAGTATGATGTACTTC
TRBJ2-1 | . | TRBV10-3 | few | CAIRGYNEQFF | TGTGCCATCCGGGGATACAATGAGCAGTTCTTC
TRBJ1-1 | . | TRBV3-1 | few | CASSQRDPPRGAFF | TGTGCCAGCAGCCAACGGGACCCACCGAGAGGTGCTTTCTTT
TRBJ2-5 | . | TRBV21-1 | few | CASRSGAQETQYF | TGTGCCAGCAGATCAGGGGCACAAGAGACCCAGTACTTC
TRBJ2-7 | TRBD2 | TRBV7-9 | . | CASSLAGGSGGYF | TGTGCCAGCAGCTTAGCAGGAGGGAGCGGGGGGTACTTC
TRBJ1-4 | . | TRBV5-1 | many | CASRGATNEKLFF | TGCGCCAGCAGGGGGGCAACTAATGAAAAACTGTTTTTT
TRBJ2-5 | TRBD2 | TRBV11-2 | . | CASSLNWNSGGARETQYF | TGTGCCAGCAGCTTAAACTGGAATAGCGGGGGGGCCAGAGAGACCCAGTACTTC
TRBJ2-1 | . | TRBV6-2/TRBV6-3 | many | CASRIGDGSYNEQFF | TGTGCCAGCAGGATAGGGGACGGCTCCTACAATGAGCAGTTCTTC
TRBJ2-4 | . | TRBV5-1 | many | CASSLGLAKNIQYF | TGCGCCAGCAGCTTGGGACTAGCCAAAAACATTCAGTACTTC
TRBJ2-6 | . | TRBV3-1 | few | CASSQEPGANVLTF | TGTGCCAGCAGCCAAGAACCAGGGGCCAACGTCCTGACTTTC
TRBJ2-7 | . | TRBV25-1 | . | CASPTSRAIPPYEQYF | TGTGCCAGCCCCACCAGTAGGGCCATTCCCCCCTACGAGCAGTACTTC
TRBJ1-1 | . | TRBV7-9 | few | CASSSGALGATEAFF | TGTGCCAGCAGCTCCGGGGCCTTAGGAGCCACTGAAGCTTTCTTT
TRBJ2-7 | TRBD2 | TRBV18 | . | CASSPGTSSGSPYEQYF | TGTGCCAGCTCCCCCGGTACTTCGAGCGGGAGCCCCTACGAGCAGTACTTC
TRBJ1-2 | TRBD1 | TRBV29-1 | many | CSVEVRTGIGYTF | TGCAGCGTTGAAGTCAGGACAGGGATAGGCTACACCTTC
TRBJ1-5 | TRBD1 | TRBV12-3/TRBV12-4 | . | CASSLRTGWGPQHF | TGTGCCAGCAGTTTGAGGACAGGCTGGGGGCCCCAGCATTTT
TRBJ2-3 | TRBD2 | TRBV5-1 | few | CASQLAGTTDTQYF | TGCGCCAGTCAACTAGCGGGCACTACAGATACGCAGTATTTT
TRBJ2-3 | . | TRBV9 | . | CASSATTTSTDTQYF | TGTGCCAGCAGTGCGACTACTACTAGCACAGATACGCAGTATTTT
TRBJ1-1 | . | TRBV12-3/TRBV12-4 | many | CASSLLDTEAFF | TGTGCCAGCAGTTTATTGGACACTGAAGCTTTCTTT
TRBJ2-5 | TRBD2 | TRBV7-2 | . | CASIPTSGETQYF | TGTGCCAGCATCCCGACTAGCGGGGAGACCCAGTACTTC
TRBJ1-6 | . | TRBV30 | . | CARGSFNSPLHF | TGTGCACGTGGTAGTTTTAATTCACCCCTCCACTTT
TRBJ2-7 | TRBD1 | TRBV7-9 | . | CASSSGTVNYEQYF | TGTGCCAGCAGCTCCGGGACAGTGAACTACGAGCAGTACTTC
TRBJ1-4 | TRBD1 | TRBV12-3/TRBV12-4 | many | CASSPQGADEKLFF | TGTGCCAGCAGCCCCCAGGGGGCGGATGAAAAACTGTTTTTT
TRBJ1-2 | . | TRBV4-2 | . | CASSGQKGGYTF | TGTGCCAGCAGCGGCCAAAAGGGAGGCTACACCTTC
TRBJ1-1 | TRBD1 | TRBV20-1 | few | CSARDEGRGLRTEAFF | TGCAGTGCTAGAGATGAGGGCAGGGGGCTTCGAACTGAAGCTTTCTTT
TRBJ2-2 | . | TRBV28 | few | CASSLAGQNTGELFF | TGTGCCAGCAGTTTAGCCGGACAAAACACCGGGGAGCTGTTTTTT
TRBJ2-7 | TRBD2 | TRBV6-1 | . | CASSETSGGYEQYF | TGTGCCAGCAGTGAGACTAGCGGGGGCTACGAGCAGTACTTC
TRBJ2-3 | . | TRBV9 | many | CASSVEGGGTDTQYF | TGTGCCAGCAGCGTAGAAGGAGGAGGCACAGATACGCAGTATTTT
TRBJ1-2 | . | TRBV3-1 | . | CASSQEGYGYTF | TGTGCCAGCAGCCAAGAAGGGTATGGCTACACCTTC
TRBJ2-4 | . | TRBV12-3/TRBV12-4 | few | CASSVLQRFQYF | TGTGCCAGCAGTGTTCTACAGAGATTTCAGTACTTC
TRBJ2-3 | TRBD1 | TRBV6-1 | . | CASRHPGTGRDTQYF | TGTGCCAGCAGACACCCAGGGACAGGGCGGGATACGCAGTATTTT
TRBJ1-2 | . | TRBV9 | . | CASSVGLRGVGNYGYTF | TGTGCCAGCAGCGTAGGACTCAGAGGGGTGGGGAACTATGGCTACACCTTC
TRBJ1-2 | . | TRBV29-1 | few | CSVDPGTGLGGYTF | TGCAGCGTTGACCCCGGAACAGGGTTGGGTGGCTACACCTTC